The entry below describes one T cell receptor beta chain. Its antigen is not known. This specimen belongs to a study of T-cell memory formation after mild COVID-19. MiXCR, applied by TCRdb to the 5' RACE reads, yields one record per CDR3 protein. The sample has 350,000 to 400,000 distinct CDR3 sequences; approximately 15% are singletons. V was pared by 0 bases and J by 3 bases, with 7 bases of the junction left unmatched. This CDR3 comprises 16 residues. The germline V gene encodes CDR1 SGHTA and CDR2 FQGNSA. Study-level results: A second wave of clones peaked on day 37, and their SARS-CoV-2 specificity went unconfirmed.

The V gene is TRBV7-2, the J gene TRBJ2-7; 8 bases are shared with TRBD1. Sequenced material: PBMCs or a T cell subset sorted from them (not recorded which). This TCR was sampled from a man in his late teens or twenties who had mild COVID-19 (a few samples of this study predate the infection). Cell type and time point are not known. In DNA, the CDR3 is TGTGCCAGCAGCTTAGCGTCTGTCAGGGGGCTCTACGAGCAGTACTTC. Translating gives CASSLASVRGLYEQYF.